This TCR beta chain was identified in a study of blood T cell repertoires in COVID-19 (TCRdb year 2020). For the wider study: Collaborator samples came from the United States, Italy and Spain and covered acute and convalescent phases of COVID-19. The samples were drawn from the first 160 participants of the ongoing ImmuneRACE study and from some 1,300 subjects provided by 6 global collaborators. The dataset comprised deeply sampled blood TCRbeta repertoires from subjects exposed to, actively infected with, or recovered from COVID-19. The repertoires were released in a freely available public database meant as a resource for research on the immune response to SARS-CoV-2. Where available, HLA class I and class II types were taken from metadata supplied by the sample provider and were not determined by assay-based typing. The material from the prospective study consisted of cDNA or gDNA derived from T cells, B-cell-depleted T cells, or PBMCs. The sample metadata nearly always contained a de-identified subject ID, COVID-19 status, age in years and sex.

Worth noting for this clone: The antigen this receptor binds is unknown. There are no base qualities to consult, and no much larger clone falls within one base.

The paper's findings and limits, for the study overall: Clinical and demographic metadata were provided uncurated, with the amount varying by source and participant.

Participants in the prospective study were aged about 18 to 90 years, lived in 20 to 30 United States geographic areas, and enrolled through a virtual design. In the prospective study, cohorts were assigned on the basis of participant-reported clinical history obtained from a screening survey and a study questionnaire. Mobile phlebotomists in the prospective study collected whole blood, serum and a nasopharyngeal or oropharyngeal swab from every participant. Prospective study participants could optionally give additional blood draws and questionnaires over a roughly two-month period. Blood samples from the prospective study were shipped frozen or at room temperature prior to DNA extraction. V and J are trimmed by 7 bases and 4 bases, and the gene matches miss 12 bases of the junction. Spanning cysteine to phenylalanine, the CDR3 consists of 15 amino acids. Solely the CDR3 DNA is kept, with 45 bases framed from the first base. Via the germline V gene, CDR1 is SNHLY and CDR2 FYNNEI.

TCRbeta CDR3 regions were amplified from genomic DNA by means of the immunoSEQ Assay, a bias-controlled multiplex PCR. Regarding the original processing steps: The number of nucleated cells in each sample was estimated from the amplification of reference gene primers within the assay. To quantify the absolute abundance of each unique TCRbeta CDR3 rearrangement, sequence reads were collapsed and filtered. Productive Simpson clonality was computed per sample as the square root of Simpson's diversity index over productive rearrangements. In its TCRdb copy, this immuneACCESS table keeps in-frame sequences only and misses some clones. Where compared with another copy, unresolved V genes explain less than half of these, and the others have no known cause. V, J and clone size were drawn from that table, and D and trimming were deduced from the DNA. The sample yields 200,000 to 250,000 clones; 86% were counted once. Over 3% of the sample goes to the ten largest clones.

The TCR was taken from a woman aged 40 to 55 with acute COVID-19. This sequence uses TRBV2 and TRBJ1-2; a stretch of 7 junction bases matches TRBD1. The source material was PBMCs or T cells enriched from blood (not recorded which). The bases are TGTGCCAGCACCCCCCGCCTGACAGGGCTCTATGGCTACACCTTC. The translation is CASTPRLTGLYGYTF.